Detailed here is one T cell receptor (beta chain). Its matching antigen is unknown. This specimen comes from a study of shared clonotypes between healthy human individuals. Some clones are missing from TCRdb's copy, which holds only in-frame ones; the method was immunoSEQ multiplex PCR. Counted here are more than 1,200,000 clones, just under 99% occurring once; the ten biggest clones make up around 0.33%. Findings of the study overall: In general, naive subsets displayed greater estimated richness than memory subsets did. Generation of non-shared clonotypes was less probable than generation of clonotypes shared by all four donors.

Memory CD4+ cells were the fraction left after CD45RA+ naive selection. The receptor was derived from a man in his thirties or forties in good health. Sequenced sample: naive CD4+ T cells sorted from blood. Sample subset: CD45RA+ positively selected.

The CDR3 sequence: CASSLYLSGPSYEQYF. For the CDR3, the DNA is TGTGCCAGCAGTTTATATCTTAGCGGGCCATCCTACGAGCAGTACTTC. The chain joins TRBV27 to TRBJ2-7; the match to TRBD2 covers 7 bases. CDR1 and CDR2 from the germline V gene are MNHEY and SMNVEV (reference sequence). The ends lost 1 base at V and 1 base at J; junction bases unmatched: 7. This CDR3 region has 16 residues.